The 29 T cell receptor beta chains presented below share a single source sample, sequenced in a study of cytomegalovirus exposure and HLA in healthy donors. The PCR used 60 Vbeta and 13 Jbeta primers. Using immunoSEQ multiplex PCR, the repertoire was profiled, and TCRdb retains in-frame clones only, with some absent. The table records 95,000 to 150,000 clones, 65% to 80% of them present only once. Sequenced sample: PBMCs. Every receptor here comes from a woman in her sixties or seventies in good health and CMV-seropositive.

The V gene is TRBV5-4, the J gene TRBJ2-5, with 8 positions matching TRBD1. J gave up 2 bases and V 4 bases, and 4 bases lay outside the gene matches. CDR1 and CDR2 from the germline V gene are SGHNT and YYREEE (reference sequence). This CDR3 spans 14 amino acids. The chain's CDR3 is CASSATGGQETQYF. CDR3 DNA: TGTGCCAGCAGCGCAACAGGGGGTCAAGAGACCCAGTACTTC.

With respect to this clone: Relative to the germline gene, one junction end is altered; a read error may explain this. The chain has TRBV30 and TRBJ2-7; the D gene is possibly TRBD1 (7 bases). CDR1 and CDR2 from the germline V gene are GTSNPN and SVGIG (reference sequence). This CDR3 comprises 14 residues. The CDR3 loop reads CAWSDPGTAGRGHF. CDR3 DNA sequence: TGTGCCTGGAGTGATCCCGGGACAGCGGGCAGAGGGCACTTC.

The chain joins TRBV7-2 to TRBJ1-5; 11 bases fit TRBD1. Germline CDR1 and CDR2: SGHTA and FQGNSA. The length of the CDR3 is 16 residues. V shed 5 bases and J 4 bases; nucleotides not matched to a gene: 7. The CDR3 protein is CASSDGTGGGNQPQHF. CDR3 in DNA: TGTGCCAGCAGCGATGGGACAGGGGGTGGGAATCAGCCCCAGCATTTT. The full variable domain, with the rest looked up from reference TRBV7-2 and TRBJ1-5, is GAGVSQSPSNKVTEKGKDVELRCDPISGHTALYWYRQSLGQGLEFLIYFQGNSAPDKSGLPSDRFSAERTGGSVSTLTIQRTQQEDSAVYLCASSDGTGGGNQPQHFGDGTRLSIL.

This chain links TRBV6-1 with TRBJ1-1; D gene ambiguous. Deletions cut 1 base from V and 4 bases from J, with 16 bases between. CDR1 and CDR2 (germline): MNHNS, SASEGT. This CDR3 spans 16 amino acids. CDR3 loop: CASSEGWGSRGTEAFF. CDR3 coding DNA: TGTGCCAGCAGTGAAGGGTGGGGAAGTCGGGGCACTGAAGCTTTCTTT.

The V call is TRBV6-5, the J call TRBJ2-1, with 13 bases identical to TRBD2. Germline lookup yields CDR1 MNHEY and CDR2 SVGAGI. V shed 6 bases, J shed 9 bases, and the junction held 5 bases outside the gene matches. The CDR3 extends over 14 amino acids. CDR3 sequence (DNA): TGTGCCAGCAGACTAGCGGGGGGGAATAGTGAGCAGTTCTTC. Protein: CASRLAGGNSEQFF.

The CDR3 loop reads CASRRNELRGDTQYF. CDR3 sequence (DNA): TGCGCCAGCAGACGCAATGAGCTGAGAGGGGATACGCAGTATTTT. The chain recombines TRBV5-1 with TRBJ2-3; a possible D gene is TRBD2 (5 bases). Looked up from germline, CDR1 is SGHRS and CDR2 is YFSETQ. The CDR3 length is 15 residues. Trimming removed 5 bases at V and 6 bases at J, with 19 bases between.

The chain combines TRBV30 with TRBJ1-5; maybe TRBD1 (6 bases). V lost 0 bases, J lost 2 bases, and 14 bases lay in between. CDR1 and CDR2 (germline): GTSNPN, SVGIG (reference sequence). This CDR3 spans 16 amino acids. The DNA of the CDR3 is TGTGCCTGGAGTGTGGCAGGGGTGATGGGCAATCAGCCCCAGCATTTT. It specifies CAWSVAGVMGNQPQHF.

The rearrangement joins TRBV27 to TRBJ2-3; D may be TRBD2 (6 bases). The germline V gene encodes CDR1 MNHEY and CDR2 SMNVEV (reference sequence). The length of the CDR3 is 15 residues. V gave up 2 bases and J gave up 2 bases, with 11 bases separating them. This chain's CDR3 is CASSLVAGNTDTQYF. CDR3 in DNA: TGTGCCAGCAGTTTAGTCGCGGGGAACACAGATACGCAGTATTTT.

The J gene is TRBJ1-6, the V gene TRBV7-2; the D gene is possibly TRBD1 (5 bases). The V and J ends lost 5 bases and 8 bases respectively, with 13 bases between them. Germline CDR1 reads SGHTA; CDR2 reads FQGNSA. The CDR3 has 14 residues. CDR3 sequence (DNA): TGTGCCAGCAGCCGCCGACAGAACGATTCACCCCTCCACTTT. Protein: CASSRRQNDSPLHF.

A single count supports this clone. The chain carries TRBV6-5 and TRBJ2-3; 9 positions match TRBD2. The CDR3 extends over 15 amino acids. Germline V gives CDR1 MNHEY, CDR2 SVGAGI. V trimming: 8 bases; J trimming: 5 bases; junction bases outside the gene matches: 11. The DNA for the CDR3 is TGTGCCAGCTTTCCCCGCGGGAGGGCCGGAGATACGCAGTATTTT. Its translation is CASFPRGRAGDTQYF.

The chain's CDR3 is CASSPSLEGAAYGYTF. The CDR3 bases are TGTGCCAGCTCACCAAGCTTGGAGGGTGCAGCCTATGGCTACACCTTC. This rearrangement joins TRBV18 to TRBJ1-2; no clear D gene. The CDR3 contains 16 residues. Germline V gene lookup returns CDR1 KGHSH and CDR2 LQKENI. V shed 2 bases and J shed 4 bases, with 17 bases lying between them.

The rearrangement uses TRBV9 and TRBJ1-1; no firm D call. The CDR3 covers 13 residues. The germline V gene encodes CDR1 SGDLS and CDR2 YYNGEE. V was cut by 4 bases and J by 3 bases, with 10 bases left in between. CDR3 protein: CASSRREDTEAFF. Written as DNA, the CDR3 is TGTGCCAGCAGCAGGAGGGAGGACACTGAAGCTTTCTTT.

CDR3: CASNRGGTGELFF. The CDR3 DNA follows: TGTGCCAGCAACCGGGGAGGGACCGGGGAGCTGTTTTTT. The V gene is TRBV9, the J gene TRBJ2-2; the match to TRBD2 covers 7 bases. The V and J ends lost 6 bases and 5 bases, in that order; junction bases with no gene match: 4. Germline CDR1 is SGDLS and CDR2 is YYNGEE. The CDR3 length is 13 residues.

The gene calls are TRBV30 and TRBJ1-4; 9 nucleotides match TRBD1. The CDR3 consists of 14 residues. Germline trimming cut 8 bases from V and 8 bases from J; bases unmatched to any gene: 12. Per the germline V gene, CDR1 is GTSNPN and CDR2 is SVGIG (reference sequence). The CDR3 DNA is TGTGCCGGAGGAACCGGGACAGGGAAAGAAAAACTGTTTTTT. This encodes CAGGTGTGKEKLFF.

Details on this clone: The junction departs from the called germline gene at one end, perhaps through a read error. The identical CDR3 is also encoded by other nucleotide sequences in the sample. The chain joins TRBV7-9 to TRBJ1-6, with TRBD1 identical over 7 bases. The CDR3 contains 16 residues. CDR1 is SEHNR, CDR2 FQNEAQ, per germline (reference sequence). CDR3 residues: CASSSLDRVENSPLHF. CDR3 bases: TGTGCCAGCAGCTCCCTAGACAGGGTAGAGAATTCACCCCTTCACTTT.

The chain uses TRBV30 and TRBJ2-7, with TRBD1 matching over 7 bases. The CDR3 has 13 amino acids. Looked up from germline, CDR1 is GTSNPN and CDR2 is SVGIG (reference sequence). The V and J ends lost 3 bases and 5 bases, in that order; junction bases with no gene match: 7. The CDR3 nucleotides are TGTGCCTGGAGCCCGACAGGGTGGAACGAGCAGTACTTC. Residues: CAWSPTGWNEQYF.

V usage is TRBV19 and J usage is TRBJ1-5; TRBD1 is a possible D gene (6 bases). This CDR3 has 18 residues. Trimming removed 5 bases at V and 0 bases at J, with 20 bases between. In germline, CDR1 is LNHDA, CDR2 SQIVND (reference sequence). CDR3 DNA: TGTGCCAGTAGTTTGGCCCCCGGGACACCCTATAGCAATCAGCCCCAGCATTTT. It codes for CASSLAPGTPYSNQPQHF.

CDR3 residues: CASRSPTRNTEAFF. The CDR3, as DNA: TGTGCCAGCAGGTCGCCGACACGGAACACTGAAGCTTTCTTT. The V and J genes are TRBV7-2 and TRBJ1-1; no firm D call. Between the trimmed V and J ends, which lost 6 bases and 1 base, there was a span of 12 bases. Germline lookup yields CDR1 SGHTA and CDR2 FQGNSA. This CDR3 spans 14 amino acids. The full variable domain, its missing parts supplied by reference TRBV7-2 and TRBJ1-1, is GAGVSQSPSNKVTEKGKDVELRCDPISGHTALYWYRQSLGQGLEFLIYFQGNSAPDKSGLPSDRFSAERTGGSVSTLTIQRTQQEDSAVYLCASRSPTRNTEAFFGQGTRLTVV.

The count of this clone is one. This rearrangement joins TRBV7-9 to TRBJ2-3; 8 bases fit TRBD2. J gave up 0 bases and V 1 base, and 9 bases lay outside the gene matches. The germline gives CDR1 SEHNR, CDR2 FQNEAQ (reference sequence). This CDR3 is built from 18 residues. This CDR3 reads CASSLGGSGTSSTDTQYF. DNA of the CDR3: TGTGCCAGCAGCTTAGGCGGTAGCGGGACCTCTAGCACAGATACGCAGTATTTT.

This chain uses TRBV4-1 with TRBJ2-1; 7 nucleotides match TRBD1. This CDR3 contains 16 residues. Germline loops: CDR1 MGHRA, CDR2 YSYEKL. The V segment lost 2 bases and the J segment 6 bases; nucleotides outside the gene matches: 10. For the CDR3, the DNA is TGCGCCAGCAGCCAAATAGGTAGGGGGCAGGTCAATGAGCAGTTCTTC. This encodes CASSQIGRGQVNEQFF.

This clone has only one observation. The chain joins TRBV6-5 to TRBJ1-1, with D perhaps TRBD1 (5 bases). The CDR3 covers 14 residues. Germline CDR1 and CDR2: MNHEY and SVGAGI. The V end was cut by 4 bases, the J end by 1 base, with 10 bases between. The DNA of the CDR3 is TGTGCCAGCAGTTCATCCAGGGAGAACACTGAAGCTTTCTTT. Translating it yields CASSSSRENTEAFF.

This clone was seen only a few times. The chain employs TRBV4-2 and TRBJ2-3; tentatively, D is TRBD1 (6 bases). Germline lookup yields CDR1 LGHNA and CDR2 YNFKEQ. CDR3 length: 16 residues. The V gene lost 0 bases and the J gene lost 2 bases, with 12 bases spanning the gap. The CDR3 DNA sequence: TGTGCCAGCAGCCAAGAATGGGGGCAGATCACAGATACGCAGTATTTT. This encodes CASSQEWGQITDTQYF.

CDR3 residues: CASSRGTGAQLYSNQPQHF. For the CDR3, the DNA is TGTGCCAGTAGTAGAGGGACAGGGGCACAACTTTATAGCAATCAGCCCCAGCATTTT. V usage is TRBV19 and J usage is TRBJ1-5; 10 nucleotides line up with TRBD1. The germline CDR1 and CDR2 sequences are LNHDA and SQIVND (reference sequence). The CDR3 sequence is 19 residues long. V trimming: 4 bases; J trimming: 0 bases; junction bases outside the gene matches: 12.

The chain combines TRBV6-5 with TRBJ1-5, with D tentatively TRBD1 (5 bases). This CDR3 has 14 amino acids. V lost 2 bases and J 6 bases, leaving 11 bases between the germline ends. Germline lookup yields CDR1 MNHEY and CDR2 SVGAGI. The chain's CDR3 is CASSYGGAGQPQHF. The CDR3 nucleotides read TGTGCCAGCAGTTACGGAGGGGCAGGTCAGCCCCAGCATTTT.

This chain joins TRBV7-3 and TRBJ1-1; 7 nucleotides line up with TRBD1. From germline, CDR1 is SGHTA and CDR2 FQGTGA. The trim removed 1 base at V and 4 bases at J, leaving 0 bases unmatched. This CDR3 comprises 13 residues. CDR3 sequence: CASSLNRGTEAFF. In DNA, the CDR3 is TGTGCCAGCAGCTTAAACAGGGGCACTGAAGCTTTCTTT.

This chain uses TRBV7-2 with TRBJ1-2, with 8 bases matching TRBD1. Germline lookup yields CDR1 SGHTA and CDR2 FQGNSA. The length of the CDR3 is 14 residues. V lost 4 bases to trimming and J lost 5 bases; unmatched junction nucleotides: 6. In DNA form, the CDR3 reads TGTGCCAGCAGCTCGCAGACAGGGGTATATGGCTACACCTTC. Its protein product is CASSSQTGVYGYTF.

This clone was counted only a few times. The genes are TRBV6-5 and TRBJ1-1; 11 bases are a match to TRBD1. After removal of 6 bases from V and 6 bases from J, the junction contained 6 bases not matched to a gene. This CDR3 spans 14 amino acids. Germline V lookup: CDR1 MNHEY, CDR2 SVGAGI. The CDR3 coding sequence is TGTGCCAGCAGAGGGACAGGGGGGGTTTCTGAAGCTTTCTTT. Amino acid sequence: CASRGTGGVSEAFF.

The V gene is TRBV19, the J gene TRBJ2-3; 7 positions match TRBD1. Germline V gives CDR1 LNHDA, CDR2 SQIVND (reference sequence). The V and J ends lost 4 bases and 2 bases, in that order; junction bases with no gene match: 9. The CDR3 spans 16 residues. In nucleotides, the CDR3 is TGTGCCAGTAGTAGAGGGACAGAGCTCCTCACAGATACGCAGTATTTT. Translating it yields CASSRGTELLTDTQYF.

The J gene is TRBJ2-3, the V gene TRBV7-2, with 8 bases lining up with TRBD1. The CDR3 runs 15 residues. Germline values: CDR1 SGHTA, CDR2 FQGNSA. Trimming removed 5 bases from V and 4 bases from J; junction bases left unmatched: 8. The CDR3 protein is CASSMDRAPPDTQYF. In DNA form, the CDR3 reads TGTGCCAGCAGCATGGACAGGGCCCCCCCAGATACGCAGTATTTT.